The source of this TCR beta chain is a study of blood T cell repertoires in COVID-19. Enrolled during active infection, Seattle patients were then followed longitudinally. Trimming at V came to 7 bases and at J to 1 base, leaving 5 bases not matched to a gene. The CDR3 has 14 amino acids. CDR1 is MNHNY, CDR2 SVGAGI, per germline (reference sequence). Sequenced by immunoSEQ multiplex PCR; TCRdb stores in-frame clones only, minus some. Altogether tens of thousands of clones are present, approximately 86% being singletons, with the ten largest covering approximately 3.6%. The sequence derives from a man in his forties with COVID-19, enrolled during active disease. Sequencing was performed on peripheral blood. The rearrangement links TRBV6-6 to TRBJ2-3, with 7 bases that match TRBD2. The chain's CDR3 is CASNLLARTDTQYF. DNA for the CDR3: TGTGCCAGCAATTTACTAGCGCGCACAGATACGCAGTATTTT.